A selection of T cell receptor beta chains follows, all from one sample in a study of PD-1 blockade in classical Hodgkin lymphoma. Sequencing was performed with immunoSEQ multiplex PCR; in TCRdb, only in-frame clones are kept and a portion is missing. The table includes roughly 41,000 clones, almost 90% detected once. The source material was peripheral blood mononuclear cells (PBMCs), sampled before the second cycle of nivolumab. The receptors come from a human donor with classical Hodgkin lymphoma. Both conserved end residues are part of each CDR3. A D gene is named only where the DNA matches it firmly. Not all rows give a size; the values are once, few, many and, for expanded clones, a class.

size	J	D	V	CDR3	DNA
NA	TRBJ2-7	NA	TRBV5-5	CASSLGMWAQVTYEQYF	TGTGCCAGCAGCTTGGGGATGTGGGCACAGGTGACCTACGAGCAGTACTTC
NA	TRBJ1-5	NA	TRBV6-6	CASSYTYQPQHF	TGTGCCAGCAGTTACACCTATCAGCCCCAGCATTTT
NA	TRBJ2-7	TRBD2	TRBV7-2	CASSLSGLAGAWVEQYF	TGTGCCAGCAGCTTGTCGGGACTAGCGGGAGCTTGGGTCGAGCAGTACTTC
few	TRBJ1-5	TRBD1	TRBV19	CASSPRGRYQPQHF	TGTGCCAGTAGTCCCAGGGGGCGTTATCAGCCCCAGCATTTT
few	TRBJ2-7	NA	TRBV14	CASSPQPSDGPSYEQYF	TGTGCCAGCAGTCCTCAGCCCTCGGACGGCCCTTCCTACGAGCAGTACTTC
NA	TRBJ2-1	NA	TRBV14	CASSQFRGRSSSYNEQFF	TGTGCCAGCAGCCAATTCCGTGGGCGGTCCAGCTCCTACAATGAGCAGTTCTTC
NA	TRBJ1-5	NA	TRBV4-1	CASSQDQGWGDQPQHF	TGCGCCAGCAGCCAAGATCAGGGTTGGGGGGATCAGCCCCAGCATTTT
NA	TRBJ1-5	NA	TRBV6-6	CASSYAGVVGQPQHF	TGTGCCAGCAGTTACGCAGGAGTTGTGGGTCAGCCCCAGCATTTT
NA	TRBJ2-1	NA	TRBV28	CASSRTGSGTYNEQFF	TGTGCCAGCAGTCGGACGGGGTCGGGCACCTACAATGAGCAGTTCTTC
NA	TRBJ2-1	TRBD2	TRBV19	CASSTAGDFYNEQFF	TGTGCCAGTAGTACGGCGGGGGATTTCTACAATGAGCAGTTCTTC
NA	TRBJ1-1	NA	TRBV27	CASSLPGLEAFF	TGTGCCAGCAGTTTACCCGGGCTTGAAGCTTTCTTT
once	TRBJ2-3	TRBD2	TRBV10-2	CASMKAGGILDTQYF	TGCGCCAGCATGAAAGCGGGAGGGATTCTAGATACGCAGTATTTT
once	TRBJ2-5	TRBD2	TRBV2	CASSIAGGPWETQYF	TGTGCCAGCAGCATAGCGGGAGGGCCGTGGGAGACCCAGTACTTC
NA	TRBJ1-4	NA	TRBV6-5	CASSYRWNEVEKLFF	TGTGCCAGCAGTTACAGGTGGAATGAAGTTGAAAAACTGTTTTTT
NA	TRBJ2-6	NA	TRBV29-1	CSVSPARSGANVLTF	TGCAGCGTGAGCCCCGCTAGGTCTGGGGCCAACGTCCTGACTTTC
NA	TRBJ1-1	NA	TRBV19	CASSMKGVTEAFF	TGTGCCAGTAGTATGAAGGGCGTCACTGAAGCTTTCTTT
NA	TRBJ2-7	NA	TRBV12-5	CASGLARIETVPNYEQYF	TGTGCTAGTGGTTTGGCCAGAATAGAAACAGTACCGAACTACGAGCAGTACTTC
NA	TRBJ2-2	NA	TRBV29-1	CSVRDRPGELFF	TGCAGCGTTCGAGACAGGCCCGGGGAGCTGTTTTTT
few	TRBJ1-1	NA	TRBV6-4	CASSSEDTTEAFF	TGTGCCAGCAGTTCAGAAGACACCACTGAAGCTTTCTTT
NA	TRBJ2-7	NA	TRBV2	CASKVIQHEQYF	TGTGCCAGCAAGGTAATCCAGCACGAGCAGTACTTC
NA	TRBJ2-3	TRBD2	TRBV18	CASSRLAGPDTDTQYF	TGTGCCAGCTCTCGACTAGCGGGACCTGACACAGATACGCAGTATTTT
NA	TRBJ1-2	NA	TRBV11-2	CASSLGGEARGYTF	TGTGCCAGCAGCTTAGGTGGGGAGGCGAGGGGCTACACCTTC
few	TRBJ2-2	TRBD2	TRBV5-1	CASSFGVAGGSGELFF	TGCGCCAGCAGCTTCGGGGTAGCGGGAGGCAGCGGGGAGCTGTTTTTT
NA	TRBJ2-3	NA	TRBV5-1	CASSLVGTSTDTQYF	TGCGCCAGCAGCTTGGTTGGGACTAGCACAGATACGCAGTATTTT
NA	TRBJ1-1	NA	TRBV28	CASSYQGLDTEAFF	TGTGCCAGCAGTTACCAGGGGCTAGACACTGAAGCTTTCTTT
NA	TRBJ2-1	NA	TRBV4-2	CASSQEGRGNYEQFF	TGTGCCAGCAGCCAAGAGGGTCGGGGAAACTATGAGCAGTTCTTC
NA	TRBJ2-7	TRBD2	TRBV27	CASSLVRTSGYYEQYF	TGTGCCAGCAGTTTAGTTAGGACTAGCGGATATTACGAGCAGTACTTC
NA	TRBJ1-6	NA	TRBV5-1	CASSLAPPGSMANSPLHF	TGCGCCAGCAGCTTGGCTCCGCCAGGGAGTATGGCAAATTCACCCCTCCACTTT
NA	TRBJ2-7	NA	TRBV7-9	CASSYGSYEQYF	TGTGCCAGCAGCTATGGGTCCTACGAGCAGTACTTC
NA	TRBJ1-2	NA	TRBV7-2	CASSLLGVGYTF	TGTGCCAGCAGCTTACTAGGTGTTGGCTACACCTTC
NA	TRBJ2-5	NA	TRBV6-5	CASSATGNQETQYF	TGTGCCAGCAGTGCGACAGGTAACCAAGAGACCCAGTACTTC